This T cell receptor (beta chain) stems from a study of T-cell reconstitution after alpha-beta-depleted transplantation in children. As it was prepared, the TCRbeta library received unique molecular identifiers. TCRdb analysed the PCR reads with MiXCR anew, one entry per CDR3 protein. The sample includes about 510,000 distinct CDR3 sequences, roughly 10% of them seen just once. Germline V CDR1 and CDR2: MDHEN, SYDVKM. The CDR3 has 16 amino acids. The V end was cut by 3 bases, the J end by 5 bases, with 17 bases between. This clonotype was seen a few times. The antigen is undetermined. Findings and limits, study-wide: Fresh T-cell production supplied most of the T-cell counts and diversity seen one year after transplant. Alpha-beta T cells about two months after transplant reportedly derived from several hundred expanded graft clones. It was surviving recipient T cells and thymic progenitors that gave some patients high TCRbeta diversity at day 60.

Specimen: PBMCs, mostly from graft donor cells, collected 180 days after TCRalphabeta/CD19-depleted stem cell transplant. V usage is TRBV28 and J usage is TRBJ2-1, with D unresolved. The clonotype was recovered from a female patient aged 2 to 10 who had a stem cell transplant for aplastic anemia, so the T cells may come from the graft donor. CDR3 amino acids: CASSFLSPGADNEQFF. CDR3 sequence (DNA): TGTGCCAGCAGTTTCTTGAGCCCCGGAGCCGACAATGAGCAGTTCTTC.